The 14 T cell receptor beta chains in this list originate from one sample, sequenced in a study of human T cells and chemical hapten exposure. TCRdb ran MiXCR on the RACE reads and lists one entry per CDR3 protein. This table holds 150,000 to 200,000 distinct CDR3 sequences, around a quarter found once. Time point indicated: patch test 3, about 24 weeks after DPC sensitization. Specified treatment: therapeutic diphenylcyclopropenone sensitization with weekly scalp DPC. The sample consisted of whole blood, taken in connection with sensitization to the hapten diphenylcyclopropenone (DPC). These receptors were obtained from a woman aged 18-35 years with alopecia areata. Some clones in this sample may be carry-over from other donors' samples.

This clonotype was observed a few times. This chain joins TRBV29-1 and TRBJ2-7, with a tentative D call TRBD1 (6 bases). The ends were cut back, 6 bases at V and 4 bases at J, with 16 bases in the middle. This CDR3 is 13 amino acids long. CDR1 and CDR2 (germline): SQVTM, ANQGSEA. CDR3 in amino acids: CSVEGDYDYEQYF. DNA of the CDR3: TGCAGCGTAGAGGGGGATTACGATTACGAGCAGTACTTC.

The rearrangement links TRBV4-3 to TRBJ2-7; 10 bases are shared with TRBD1. J lost 3 bases, V lost 1 base, and 12 bases had no gene match. The CDR3 is 18 amino acids. Germline CDR1 and CDR2: LGHNA and YSLEER. This CDR3 is CASSQALAPGTGVYEQYF. Here the CDR3 DNA reads TGCGCCAGCAGCCAAGCCCTAGCCCCCGGGACAGGGGTCTACGAGCAGTACTTC.

This clonotype was observed a few times. V is TRBV20-1 and J is TRBJ2-2; 8 nucleotides line up with TRBD1. Losses at the gene ends were 5 bases for V and 5 bases for J; bases not matched to a gene: 4. CDR3 size: 13 residues. The germline V gene has CDR1 DFQATT and CDR2 SNEGSKA (reference sequence). CDR3 in amino acids: CSARGQGTGELFF. The CDR3 nucleotides read TGCAGTGCTCGAGGACAGGGAACCGGGGAGCTGTTTTTT.

This sequence joins TRBV6-5 and TRBJ2-2, with D uncertain. Looked up from germline, CDR1 is MNHEY and CDR2 is SVGAGI. This CDR3 is built from 14 residues. V gave up 2 bases and J gave up 3 bases, with 7 bases separating them. CDR3 amino acids: CASSYEGYTGELFF. The CDR3 region has the DNA TGTGCCAGCAGTTACGAAGGGTACACCGGGGAGCTGTTTTTT.

As concerns this clonotype: The junction departs from germline at one end; a sequencing error may be responsible. The chain employs TRBV30 and TRBJ1-2, with D tentatively TRBD1 (5 bases). CDR1 and CDR2 (germline): GTSNPN, SVGIG (reference sequence). This CDR3 is 11 amino acids long. The CDR3 loop reads CARDWDYGYTF. CDR3 DNA: TGCGCCCGGGACTGGGACTATGGCTACACCTTC.

Note on this clonotype: Sequence at one end of the junction differs from germline and may be a read error. The V gene is TRBV7-7, the J gene TRBJ2-5; TRBD2 aligns across 7 bases. There are 13 residues in the CDR3. Germline CDR1 is SSHAT and CDR2 is FNYEAQ (reference sequence). DNA for the CDR3: TGTGCTAGCAGCGCGGGACTAAAAGAGACCCAGTACTTC. Translation gives CASSAGLKETQYF. The full variable domain, with the rest looked up from reference TRBV7-7 and TRBJ2-5, is GAGVSQSPRYKVTKRGQDVTLRCDPISSHATLYWYQQALGQGPEFLTYFNYEAQPDKSGLPSDRFSAERPEGSISTLTIQRTEQRDSAMYRCASSAGLKETQYFGPGTRLLVL.

V and J are TRBV7-9 and TRBJ2-1, with D tentatively TRBD1 (6 bases). Trimming took off 5 bases at V and 4 bases at J, with 15 bases between the two ends. Germline V gene data show CDR1 as SEHNR and CDR2 as FQNEAQ (reference sequence). There are 15 residues in the CDR3. The CDR3 loop is CASSPLRTAYNEQFF. The CDR3 bases are TGTGCCAGCAGCCCCCTTCGGACAGCATACAATGAGCAGTTCTTC.

The chain uses TRBV7-9 and TRBJ1-2, with D maybe TRBD1 (5 bases). Trimming removed 6 bases at V and 1 base at J, with 9 bases between. CDR1 is SEHNR and CDR2 is FQNEAQ in the germline V gene (reference sequence). The CDR3 loop spans 13 amino acids. CDR3 DNA: TGTGCCAGCAGGGCCGACAGTAACTATGGCTACACCTTC. Amino acids: CASRADSNYGYTF.

There are a few counts of this clonotype. The chain employs TRBV4-3 and TRBJ2-7; 8 positions match TRBD1. This CDR3 has 13 amino acids. V dropped 5 bases and J dropped 3; count of bases not matched to a gene: 3. The V gene's germline CDR1 is LGHNA and CDR2 YSLEER. CDR3 sequence reads: CASSFTGGYEQYF. CDR3 bases: TGCGCCAGCAGCTTTACAGGGGGCTACGAGCAGTACTTC.

The chain uses TRBV6-2 or TRBV6-3 and TRBJ2-5; 14 bases line up with TRBD2. CDR3 length equals 17 residues. V dropped 3 bases and J dropped 0; count of bases not matched to a gene: 3. Germline assignment: CDR1 MNHEY and CDR2 SVGEGT. Here the CDR3 DNA reads TGTGCCAGCAGTTATGGACTAGCGGGGGGTAACCAAGAGACCCAGTACTTC. Protein product: CASSYGLAGGNQETQYF.

The chain's CDR3 is CASSSQGAAGQPQHF. CDR3 in DNA: TGTGCCAGCAGCTCGCAGGGGGCCGCAGGTCAGCCCCAGCATTTT. The V and J genes are TRBV7-2 and TRBJ1-5; 8 nucleotides align to TRBD1. Losses at the gene ends were 4 bases for V and 6 bases for J; bases not matched to a gene: 8. This CDR3 is 15 amino acids long. Germline CDR1 and CDR2: SGHTA and FQGNSA.

This clonotype came up a few times. The V call is TRBV5-6, the J call TRBJ2-3; 9 positions match TRBD1. The CDR3 totals 16 residues. J gave up 2 bases and V 4 bases, and 8 bases lay outside the gene matches. Per germline, CDR1 SGHDT and CDR2 YYEEEE. The CDR3 loop is CASSAPGQGFTDTQYF. The CDR3 DNA reads as TGTGCCAGCAGCGCCCCGGGACAGGGCTTCACAGATACGCAGTATTTT.

The J gene is TRBJ1-5, the V gene TRBV20-1; D perhaps matches TRBD1 (6 bases). Trimming took off 2 bases at V and 0 bases at J, with 8 bases between the two ends. The CDR3 is made up of 14 amino acids. Germline V CDR1 and CDR2: DFQATT, SNEGSKA (reference sequence). The CDR3 loop is CSARNRDSNQPQHF. CDR3 DNA sequence: TGCAGTGCTAGAAACAGGGATAGCAATCAGCCCCAGCATTTT.

This clonotype was recorded at least ten times. The genes are TRBV18 and TRBJ2-3; no reliable D call. The germline V gene encodes CDR1 KGHSH and CDR2 LQKENI. Trimming shortened V by 2 bases and J by 0 bases, and 0 bases separated the two germline ends. The CDR3 totals 12 residues. This chain's CDR3 is CASSPSTDTQYF. In DNA form, the CDR3 reads TGTGCCAGCTCACCAAGCACAGATACGCAGTATTTT.